These T cell receptor beta chains were read from a single sample in a study of blood T cells in healthy people across ages. TCRdb reanalysed the 5' RACE reads using MiXCR and keeps one entry per CDR3 protein. The sample contains 600,000 to 650,000 distinct CDR3 sequences, around 54% of which appear only once. Sequencing input: blood. These receptors were collected from a man in his 60s in good health. CDR3s include the opening cysteine and the closing phenylalanine or tryptophan. Fields, in order: D gene, V gene, J gene, clone size, CDR3 protein, CDR3 DNA. The D gene is left open where the match is weak. Rows give clone size only sometimes, using once, few, many, or a class for an expanded clone.

d_gene: .
v_gene: TRBV29-1
j_gene: TRBJ2-1
abundance: many
CDR3aa: CSVALPYNEQFF
CDR3nt: TGCAGCGTTGCTCTCCCTTACAATGAGCAGTTCTTC

d_gene: .
v_gene: TRBV7-9
j_gene: TRBJ2-5
abundance: .
CDR3aa: CASSSPMTEGETQYF
CDR3nt: TGTGCCAGCAGCTCCCCTATGACTGAGGGGGAGACCCAGTACTTC

d_gene: TRBD1
v_gene: TRBV20-1
j_gene: TRBJ2-1
abundance: .
CDR3aa: CSAPPNRGNNEQFF
CDR3nt: TGCAGTGCTCCCCCCAACAGGGGGAACAATGAGCAGTTCTTC

d_gene: TRBD1
v_gene: TRBV5-1
j_gene: TRBJ2-2
abundance: .
CDR3aa: CASSWDRGNTGELFF
CDR3nt: TGCGCCAGCAGCTGGGACAGGGGGAACACCGGGGAGCTGTTTTTT

d_gene: TRBD1
v_gene: TRBV20-1
j_gene: TRBJ2-1
abundance: .
CDR3aa: CSASRGQNNEQFF
CDR3nt: TGCAGTGCTAGCCGGGGACAGAACAATGAGCAGTTCTTC

d_gene: .
v_gene: TRBV7-9
j_gene: TRBJ2-3
abundance: .
CDR3aa: CASGVPTDTQYF
CDR3nt: TGTGCCTCGGGGGTTCCCACAGATACGCAGTATTTT

d_gene: .
v_gene: TRBV12-3/TRBV12-4
j_gene: TRBJ1-5
abundance: once
CDR3aa: CASSLQGTLGNQPQHF
CDR3nt: TGTGCCAGCAGTTTACAGGGGACACTAGGCAATCAGCCCCAGCATTTT

d_gene: .
v_gene: TRBV5-1
j_gene: TRBJ1-4
abundance: once
CDR3aa: CASSLVGASGEKLFF
CDR3nt: TGCGCCAGCAGCTTGGTCGGAGCGTCGGGTGAAAAACTGTTTTTT

d_gene: .
v_gene: TRBV20-1
j_gene: TRBJ2-3
abundance: few
CDR3aa: CSAHSGGSRADTQYF
CDR3nt: TGCAGTGCCCACAGCGGAGGGTCTCGCGCAGATACGCAGTATTTT

d_gene: .
v_gene: TRBV12-3/TRBV12-4
j_gene: TRBJ1-4
abundance: few
CDR3aa: CASSLATNEKLFF
CDR3nt: TGTGCCAGCAGCCTTGCAACTAATGAAAAACTGTTTTTT

d_gene: .
v_gene: TRBV4-2
j_gene: TRBJ2-5
abundance: few
CDR3aa: CASSQDPLVDQETQYF
CDR3nt: TGTGCCAGCAGCCAAGACCCACTAGTGGACCAAGAGACCCAGTACTTC

d_gene: .
v_gene: TRBV11-2
j_gene: TRBJ2-7
abundance: .
CDR3aa: CASSPLSYNEQYF
CDR3nt: TGTGCCAGCAGCCCCCTCTCCTACAATGAGCAGTACTTC

d_gene: .
v_gene: TRBV25-1
j_gene: TRBJ2-3
abundance: many
CDR3aa: CASSEEAGTDTQYF
CDR3nt: TGTGCCAGCAGTGAAGAGGCAGGGACAGATACGCAGTATTTT

d_gene: TRBD2
v_gene: TRBV15
j_gene: TRBJ2-7
abundance: .
CDR3aa: CATSSAGLAGPYEQYF
CDR3nt: TGTGCCACCAGCAGCGCGGGACTAGCGGGGCCCTACGAGCAGTACTTC

d_gene: TRBD1
v_gene: TRBV4-1
j_gene: TRBJ1-5
abundance: few
CDR3aa: CASSQLQAGGGQPQHF
CDR3nt: TGCGCCAGCAGCCAACTACAGGCAGGGGGCGGCCAGCCCCAGCATTTT

d_gene: .
v_gene: TRBV5-1
j_gene: TRBJ2-1
abundance: .
CDR3aa: CASSLVGGVDEQFF
CDR3nt: TGCGCCAGCAGCTTGGTGGGCGGGGTGGATGAGCAGTTCTTC

d_gene: .
v_gene: TRBV5-1
j_gene: TRBJ2-7
abundance: .
CDR3aa: CASSLVEGYSSEQYF
CDR3nt: TGCGCCAGCAGCTTGGTGGAGGGCTATAGTTCCGAGCAGTACTTC

d_gene: .
v_gene: TRBV10-3
j_gene: TRBJ1-2
abundance: few
CDR3aa: CAISVQGGHGYTF
CDR3nt: TGTGCCATCAGTGTTCAGGGTGGTCATGGCTACACCTTC

d_gene: TRBD2
v_gene: TRBV20-1
j_gene: TRBJ2-5
abundance: few
CDR3aa: CSASDVASGEEETQYF
CDR3nt: TGCAGTGCTAGCGATGTGGCTAGCGGGGAGGAAGAGACCCAGTACTTC

d_gene: .
v_gene: TRBV29-1
j_gene: TRBJ2-3
abundance: .
CDR3aa: CSVTGRSTDTQYF
CDR3nt: TGCAGCGTCACCGGCAGGAGCACAGATACGCAGTATTTT

d_gene: .
v_gene: TRBV3-1
j_gene: TRBJ1-1
abundance: .
CDR3aa: CASSQLTNTEAFF
CDR3nt: TGTGCCAGCAGCCAGTTAACGAACACTGAAGCTTTCTTT

d_gene: .
v_gene: TRBV3-1
j_gene: TRBJ1-2
abundance: medium-sized
CDR3aa: CASSQDFRATHYGYTF
CDR3nt: TGTGCCAGCAGCCAAGATTTCCGGGCGACGCACTATGGCTACACCTTC

d_gene: TRBD1
v_gene: TRBV5-1
j_gene: TRBJ1-4
abundance: few
CDR3aa: CASSPGQGVSDEKLFF
CDR3nt: TGCGCCAGCAGTCCGGGACAGGGGGTGTCGGATGAAAAACTGTTTTTT

d_gene: .
v_gene: TRBV20-1
j_gene: TRBJ2-3
abundance: .
CDR3aa: CSAPADFTDTQYF
CDR3nt: TGCAGTGCCCCGGCGGATTTCACAGATACGCAGTATTTT

d_gene: TRBD1
v_gene: TRBV2
j_gene: TRBJ2-7
abundance: few
CDR3aa: CASSGQTGGYNEQYF
CDR3nt: TGTGCCAGCAGTGGCCAGACAGGGGGCTACAATGAGCAGTACTTC

d_gene: TRBD2
v_gene: TRBV6-1
j_gene: TRBJ2-5
abundance: .
CDR3aa: CASSGLAGGLQETQYF
CDR3nt: TGTGCCAGCAGTGGACTAGCGGGGGGGTTACAAGAGACCCAGTACTTC

d_gene: .
v_gene: TRBV7-9
j_gene: TRBJ1-4
abundance: .
CDR3aa: CASSLAGQSWEKLFF
CDR3nt: TGTGCCAGCAGCTTAGCGGGACAAAGTTGGGAAAAACTGTTTTTT

d_gene: TRBD1
v_gene: TRBV28
j_gene: TRBJ2-7
abundance: .
CDR3aa: CASSRRQGASEQYF
CDR3nt: TGTGCCAGCAGCCGCCGACAGGGGGCCTCCGAGCAGTACTTC

d_gene: .
v_gene: TRBV10-3
j_gene: TRBJ2-3
abundance: .
CDR3aa: CAISESIHTDTQYF
CDR3nt: TGTGCCATCAGTGAGTCAATACACACAGATACGCAGTATTTT

d_gene: .
v_gene: TRBV25-1
j_gene: TRBJ2-3
abundance: .
CDR3aa: CASKPLSGDTQYF
CDR3nt: TGTGCCAGCAAACCTCTTAGCGGAGATACGCAGTATTTT

d_gene: .
v_gene: TRBV4-1
j_gene: TRBJ2-7
abundance: .
CDR3aa: CASSQGGGRANEQYF
CDR3nt: TGCGCCAGCAGCCAGGGAGGGGGACGTGCCAATGAGCAGTACTTC

d_gene: TRBD2
v_gene: TRBV5-1
j_gene: TRBJ2-7
abundance: few
CDR3aa: CASSSFTSGGSYEQYF
CDR3nt: TGCGCCAGCAGCTCGTTTACTAGCGGGGGGTCCTACGAGCAGTACTTC

d_gene: TRBD2
v_gene: TRBV11-1
j_gene: TRBJ2-1
abundance: .
CDR3aa: CASSPVAGGRNEQFF
CDR3nt: TGTGCCAGCAGCCCGGTAGCGGGGGGGCGGAATGAGCAGTTCTTC

d_gene: TRBD2
v_gene: TRBV6-6
j_gene: TRBJ2-5
abundance: .
CDR3aa: CASGLAGAENNEQYF
CDR3nt: TGTGCCAGCGGACTAGCGGGGGCAGAAAACAATGAGCAGTACTTC

d_gene: .
v_gene: TRBV2
j_gene: TRBJ2-7
abundance: many
CDR3aa: CASSDSGPYEQYF
CDR3nt: TGTGCCAGCAGTGATAGCGGACCCTACGAGCAGTACTTC

d_gene: TRBD2
v_gene: TRBV5-5
j_gene: TRBJ2-5
abundance: .
CDR3aa: CASSLSGGDETQYF
CDR3nt: TGTGCCAGCAGCTTGTCGGGGGGAGATGAGACCCAGTACTTC